This is a list of T cell receptor beta chains from one sample in a study of T cell repertoires in cytomegalovirus infection. Their antigens remain unidentified. TCRdb reanalysed the reads using MiXCR and keeps one entry per CDR3 protein. The sample has some 500,000 distinct CDR3 sequences, roughly 43% seen once. Sequencing was performed on cultured PBMCs, taken from culture after CMV antigen stimulation. These receptors all come from a human donor in good health (CMV status not recorded). Some clones in this sample may be carry-over from other donors' samples. Each CDR3 is given with its conserved first and last residue. The D gene is left open where the match is weak. A row's size may be missing; if present it is once, few, many or a size class.

clone size	V gene	D gene	J gene	CDR3 protein	CDR3 DNA
once	TRBV5-4	.	TRBJ2-3	CASSLIQATDTQYF	TGTGCCAGCAGCTTGATCCAGGCCACAGATACGCAGTATTTT
.	TRBV20-1	TRBD1	TRBJ2-7	CSARKVGTGVTEQYF	TGCAGTGCTAGGAAAGTCGGGACAGGGGTAACCGAGCAGTACTTC
many	TRBV7-2	TRBD2	TRBJ2-1	CASSLGSGEGDNEQFF	TGTGCCAGCAGCTTAGGGAGCGGGGAGGGTGACAATGAGCAGTTCTTC
many	TRBV7-2	.	TRBJ2-7	CASSLGLFSYEQYF	TGTGCCAGCAGCCTTGGACTTTTCTCCTACGAGCAGTACTTC
few	TRBV7-8	.	TRBJ2-1	CASSLQTRIRDEQFF	TGTGCCAGCAGCCTTCAGACTCGTATCCGAGATGAGCAGTTCTTC
few	TRBV2	.	TRBJ2-7	CASKPRRQQNYEQYF	TGTGCCAGCAAACCCCGGCGGCAGCAGAACTACGAGCAGTACTTC
.	TRBV6-2/TRBV6-3	TRBD2	TRBJ2-7	CASSRSGGSYEQYF	TGTGCCAGCAGTCGCAGCGGGGGGTCCTACGAGCAGTACTTC
.	TRBV7-2	TRBD1	TRBJ1-1	CASRRSGQSNTEAFF	TGTGCCAGCAGGCGATCGGGACAGTCAAACACTGAAGCTTTCTTT
.	TRBV6-6	.	TRBJ2-7	CASSYRGGRDEQYF	TGTGCCAGCAGTTACCGTGGGGGGCGCGACGAGCAGTACTTC
.	TRBV6-8	.	TRBJ2-5	CASSPLTGGPKETQYF	TGTGCCAGCAGCCCCCTGACCGGGGGGCCTAAAGAGACCCAGTACTTC
.	TRBV11-1	.	TRBJ2-2	CASSLYREDGELFF	TGTGCCAGCAGCTTATACAGGGAGGACGGGGAGCTGTTTTTT
few	TRBV12-3/TRBV12-4	TRBD2	TRBJ2-5	CASSIRRFGLAERTAEETQYF	TGTGCCAGCAGTATTCGTCGTTTCGGACTAGCGGAACGTACGGCTGAGGAGACCCAGTACTTC
once	TRBV10-3	.	TRBJ2-7	CAISEGALRGAVQYF	TGTGCCATCAGTGAAGGGGCCCTTAGGGGCGCCGTGCAGTACTTC
.	TRBV7-4	.	TRBJ1-2	CASSLGEKEPIYGYTF	TGTGCCAGCAGCTTAGGCGAGAAGGAACCCATCTATGGCTACACCTTC
.	TRBV27	.	TRBJ2-6	CASPRLSGANVLTF	TGTGCCAGCCCACGGCTCTCTGGGGCCAACGTCCTGACTTTC